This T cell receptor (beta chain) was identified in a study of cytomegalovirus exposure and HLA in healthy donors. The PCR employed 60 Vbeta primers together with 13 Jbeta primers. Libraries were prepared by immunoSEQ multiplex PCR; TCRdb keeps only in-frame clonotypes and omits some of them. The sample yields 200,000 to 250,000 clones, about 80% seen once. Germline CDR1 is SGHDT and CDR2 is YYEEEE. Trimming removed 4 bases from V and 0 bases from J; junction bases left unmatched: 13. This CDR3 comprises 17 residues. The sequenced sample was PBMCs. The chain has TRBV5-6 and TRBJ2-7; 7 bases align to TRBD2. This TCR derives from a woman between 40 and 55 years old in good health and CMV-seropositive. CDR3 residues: CASSLSSAGATSYEQYF. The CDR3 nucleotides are TGTGCCAGCAGCCTCAGCTCGGCGGGAGCTACCTCCTACGAGCAGTACTTC.